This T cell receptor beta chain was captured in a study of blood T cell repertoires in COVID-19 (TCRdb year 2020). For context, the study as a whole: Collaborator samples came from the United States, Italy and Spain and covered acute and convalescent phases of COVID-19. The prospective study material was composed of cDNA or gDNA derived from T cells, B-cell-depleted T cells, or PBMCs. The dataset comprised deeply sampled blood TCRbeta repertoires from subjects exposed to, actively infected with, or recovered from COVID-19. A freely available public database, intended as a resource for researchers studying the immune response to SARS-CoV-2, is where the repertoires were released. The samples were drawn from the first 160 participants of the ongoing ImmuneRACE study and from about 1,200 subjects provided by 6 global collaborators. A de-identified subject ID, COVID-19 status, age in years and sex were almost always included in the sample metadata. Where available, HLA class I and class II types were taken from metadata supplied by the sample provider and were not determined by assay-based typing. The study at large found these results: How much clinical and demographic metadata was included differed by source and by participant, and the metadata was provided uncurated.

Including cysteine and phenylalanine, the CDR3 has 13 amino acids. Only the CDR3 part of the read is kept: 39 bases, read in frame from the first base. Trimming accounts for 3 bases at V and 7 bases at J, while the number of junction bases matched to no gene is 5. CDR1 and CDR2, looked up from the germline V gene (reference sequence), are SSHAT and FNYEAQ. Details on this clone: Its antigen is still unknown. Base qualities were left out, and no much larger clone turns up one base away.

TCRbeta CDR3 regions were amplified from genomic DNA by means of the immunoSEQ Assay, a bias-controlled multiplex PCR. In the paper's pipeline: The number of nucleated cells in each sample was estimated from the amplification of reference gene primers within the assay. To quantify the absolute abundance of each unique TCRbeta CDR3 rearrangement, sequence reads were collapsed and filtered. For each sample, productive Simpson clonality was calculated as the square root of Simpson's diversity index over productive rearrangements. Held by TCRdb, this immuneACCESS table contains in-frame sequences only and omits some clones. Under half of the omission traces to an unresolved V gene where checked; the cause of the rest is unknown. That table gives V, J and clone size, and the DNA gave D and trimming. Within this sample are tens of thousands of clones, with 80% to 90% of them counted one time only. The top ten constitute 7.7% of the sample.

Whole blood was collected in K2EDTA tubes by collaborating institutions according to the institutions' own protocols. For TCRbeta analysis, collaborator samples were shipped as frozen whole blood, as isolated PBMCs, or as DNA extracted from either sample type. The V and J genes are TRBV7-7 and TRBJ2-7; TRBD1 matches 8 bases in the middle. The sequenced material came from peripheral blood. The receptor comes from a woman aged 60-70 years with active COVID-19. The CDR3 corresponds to CASSLGRGQEQYF. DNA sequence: TGTGCCAGCAGCTTGGGCAGGGGGCAAGAGCAGTACTTC. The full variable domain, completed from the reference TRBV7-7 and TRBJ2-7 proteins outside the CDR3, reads GAGVSQSPRYKVTKRGQDVTLRCDPISSHATLYWYQQALGQGPEFLTYFNYEAQPDKSGLPSDRFSAERPEGSISTLTIQRTEQRDSAMYRCASSLGRGQEQYFGPGTRLTVT.